These 28 T cell receptor beta chains were sequenced from one sample in a study of OX40 agonist ivuxolimab in advanced cancers. The data were produced by immunoSEQ multiplex PCR, yet TCRdb's version contains in-frame clones alone and is incomplete. The sample lists tens of thousands of clones; 84% were seen once. This specimen consisted of CD4+ or CD8+ T cells sorted from blood, obtained in a trial of the OX40 agonist ivuxolimab. The receptors were sampled from an adult with an advanced solid tumor such as melanoma, head and neck, liver or kidney cancer.

J is TRBJ2-1 and V is TRBV6-6, with D maybe TRBD1 (7 bases). V was clipped by 4 bases and J by 9 bases, with 19 bases between them. Germline CDR1 MNHNY, CDR2 SVGAGI (reference sequence). The CDR3 runs 15 residues. CDR3 sequence (DNA): TGTGCCAGCAGTTGGTCATCGGCAGGGGGAGGTGAGCAGTTCTTC. It encodes CASSWSSAGGGEQFF.

V and J are TRBV7-8 and TRBJ1-2, with a possible D match to TRBD1 (6 bases). Trimming took off 2 bases at V and 2 bases at J, with 9 bases between the two ends. This CDR3 has 14 amino acids. The germline gives CDR1 SGHVS, CDR2 FQNEAQ. The CDR3, as DNA: TGTGCCAGCAGCTTACTTACAGGGAACTATGGCTACACCTTC. Protein: CASSLLTGNYGYTF.

The chain links TRBV21-1 to TRBJ1-1; TRBD1, the table's D call, lacks a check against the DNA. TRBV21-1 constitutes a pseudogene. The CDR3 length is 14 residues. The CDR3 DNA reads as TGTGCCAGCAGCCATACCCAGGTCCCGGCTGAAGCTTTCTTT. This codes for CASSHTQVPAEAFF.

The CDR3 here is CASSDGPSSYNEQFF. The CDR3 nucleotides are TGTGCCAGCAGTGACGGTCCGAGCTCCTACAATGAGCAGTTCTTC. The V and J genes are TRBV6-4 and TRBJ2-1, with D unresolved. Per the germline V gene, CDR1 is MRHNA and CDR2 is SNTAGT. Trimming cost V 2 bases and J 0 bases, with 8 bases left between them. The CDR3 consists of 15 residues.

The chain joins TRBV9 to TRBJ2-2; no clear D gene. Germline CDR1 and CDR2: SGDLS and YYNGEE. This CDR3 region has 14 residues. Trimming pared 9 bases from V and 1 base from J, leaving 13 bases between. Here the CDR3 DNA reads TGTGCCACCTCCTATGGGTTGAACACCGGGGAGCTGTTTTTT. This encodes CATSYGLNTGELFF.

The chain has TRBV7-2 and TRBJ2-5; TRBD1 is a possible D gene (5 bases). CDR3 length: 13 residues. Trimming left V 3 bases short and J 1 base short, with 6 bases between. Germline V gives CDR1 SGHTA, CDR2 FQGNSA. The CDR3 nucleotides read TGTGCCAGCAGCTTGGACATCCAAGAGACCCAGTACTTC. Translating it yields CASSLDIQETQYF. The full variable domain, with the rest looked up from reference TRBV7-2 and TRBJ2-5, is GAGVSQSPSNKVTEKGKDVELRCDPISGHTALYWYRQSLGQGLEFLIYFQGNSAPDKSGLPSDRFSAERTGGSVSTLTIQRTQQEDSAVYLCASSLDIQETQYFGPGTRLLVL.

This chain uses TRBV5-1 with TRBJ1-6; TRBD1 is a possible D gene (5 bases). Trimming left V 0 bases short and J 7 bases short, with 8 bases between. CDR3 length equals 14 residues. Germline CDR1 and CDR2: SGHRS and YFSETQ. The CDR3 spells CASSLESGNSPLHF. DNA of the CDR3: TGCGCCAGCAGCTTGGAGTCAGGGAATTCACCCCTCCACTTT.

This clone was detected once. The rearrangement joins TRBV6-5 to TRBJ2-6; D call uncertain. The CDR3 length is 14 residues. CDR1 is MNHEY and CDR2 is SVGAGI in the germline V gene. V was cut by 10 bases and J by 0 bases, with 10 bases left in between. The CDR3 spells CAKTALSGANVLTF. The CDR3, as DNA: TGTGCCAAGACTGCCCTCTCTGGGGCCAACGTCCTGACTTTC.

The gene calls are TRBV7-3 and TRBJ1-2; TRBD1 matches at 9 bases. Germline V gives CDR1 SGHTA, CDR2 FQGTGA. This CDR3 is 15 amino acids long. Trimming cost V 5 bases and J 6 bases; bases outside gene matches: 10. The CDR3 DNA follows: TGTGCCAGCAGCCCTACAGGGGGCCGAAGGGATGGCTACACCTTC. This gives the protein CASSPTGGRRDGYTF.

This chain connects TRBV19 to TRBJ2-2; D is possibly TRBD1 (6 bases). CDR3 length: 15 residues. Germline V gives CDR1 LNHDA, CDR2 SQIVND (reference sequence). V dropped 7 bases and J dropped 1 base, with 13 bases sitting between them. CDR3 protein: CASNKGQQNTGELFF. In nucleotides, the CDR3 is TGTGCCAGTAATAAAGGACAGCAGAACACCGGGGAGCTGTTTTTT.

The genes are TRBV28 and TRBJ2-1, with TRBD2 as a possible D gene (5 bases). Germline lookup yields CDR1 MDHEN and CDR2 SYDVKM. V lost 7 bases and J lost 7, with 11 bases in between. The CDR3 contains 12 residues. CDR3 sequence reads: CASTSRENEQFF. CDR3 nucleotide sequence: TGTGCCAGCACCTCGAGGGAAAATGAGCAGTTCTTC.

This rearrangement joins TRBV5-5 to TRBJ1-2; 7 bases fit TRBD1. Per the germline V gene, CDR1 is SGHKS and CDR2 is YYEKEE (reference sequence). The CDR3 is made up of 14 amino acids. V was clipped by 4 bases and J by 8 bases; unmatched bases: 11. CDR3 bases: TGTGCCAGCAGCCGACGGGACAGTCCTATAGGCTACACCTTC. Encoded protein: CASSRRDSPIGYTF.

The chain joins TRBV5-5 to TRBJ1-5, with TRBD1 as a possible D gene (5 bases). Germline CDR1 is SGHKS and CDR2 is YYEKEE (reference sequence). CDR3 length: 15 residues. V lost 5 bases and J lost 0, with 12 bases in between. The CDR3: CASSSRGISNQPQHF. The CDR3 nucleotides are TGTGCCAGCAGTTCCCGGGGGATTAGCAATCAGCCCCAGCATTTT.

A few counts support this clone. V is TRBV6-6 and J is TRBJ1-4; TRBD1 agrees at 8 bases. Germline values: CDR1 MNHNY, CDR2 SVGAGI (reference sequence). CDR3 size: 16 residues. After removal of 6 bases from V and 4 bases from J, the junction contained 10 bases not matched to a gene. The CDR3 DNA follows: TGTGCCAGCAGATCTACCCAGGGGGCCTATAATGAAAAACTGTTTTTT. It codes for CASRSTQGAYNEKLFF.

This chain uses TRBV7-2 with TRBJ1-1, with D possibly TRBD1 on 5 matching bases. The V gene's germline CDR1 is SGHTA and CDR2 FQGNSA. Trimming cost V 5 bases and J 4 bases, with 17 bases left between them. The CDR3 totals 15 residues. DNA for the CDR3: TGTGCCAGCAGCCTTCTAGGGGTTGAGGCCACTGAAGCTTTCTTT. This sequence encodes CASSLLGVEATEAFF.

The gene calls are TRBV5-4 and TRBJ2-7; no reliable D call. Germline-derived CDR1 and CDR2 are SGHNT and YYREEE (reference sequence). V lost 2 bases and J lost 6, with 15 bases in between. The CDR3 loop spans 14 amino acids. CDR3 sequence: CASSFRSARTEQYF. The CDR3 DNA is TGTGCCAGCAGCTTCCGGTCGGCCAGGACCGAGCAGTACTTC.

CDR3 in DNA: TGTGCCAGCTCACCATCGGGCCCGTCAAATGAGCAGTTCTTC. It specifies CASSPSGPSNEQFF. This chain links TRBV18 with TRBJ2-1, with D unresolved. From germline, CDR1 is KGHSH and CDR2 LQKENI. The CDR3 spans 14 residues. The germline V and J ends were trimmed by 2 bases and 7 bases, with 12 bases remaining between them. Full variable domain (remainder filled in from reference TRBV18 and TRBJ2-1): NAGVMQNPRHLVRRRGQEARLRCSPMKGHSHVYWYRQLPEEGLKFMVYLQKENIIDESGMPKERFSAEFPKEGPSILRIQQVVRGDSAAYFCASSPSGPSNEQFFGPGTRLTVL.

This clone was observed a handful of times. This chain links TRBV7-8 with TRBJ2-1, with D possibly TRBD2 on 5 matching bases. Per the germline V gene, CDR1 is SGHVS and CDR2 is FQNEAQ. Deletions cut 5 bases from V and 9 bases from J, with 11 bases between. This CDR3 region has 12 residues. CDR3: CASSLGEGEQFF. As DNA, the CDR3 is TGTGCCAGCAGCCTAGGCGAGGGTGAGCAGTTCTTC.

The V gene is TRBV5-8, the J gene TRBJ2-5; a possible D gene is TRBD2 (6 bases). The length of the CDR3 is 16 residues. Trimming shortened V by 0 bases and J by 2 bases, and 14 bases separated the two germline ends. In germline, CDR1 is SGHTS, CDR2 YDEGEE. The CDR3 DNA sequence: TGTGCCAGCAGCTTGGCCCTGGGGACTGTTCAAGAGACCCAGTACTTC. It is translated as CASSLALGTVQETQYF.

This clone occurred a few times. The chain links TRBV6-1 to TRBJ2-7; 7 bases are a match to TRBD1. Trimming cost V 7 bases and J 2 bases; bases outside gene matches: 5. This CDR3 comprises 13 residues. Germline assignment: CDR1 MNHNS and CDR2 SASEGT. The CDR3 DNA reads as TGTGCCAGCAACAGACAGGGAACCTACGAGCAGTACTTC. Its translation: CASNRQGTYEQYF.

This chain links TRBV19 with TRBJ2-7; D possibly corresponds to TRBD2 (5 bases). The germline V gene encodes CDR1 LNHDA and CDR2 SQIVND (reference sequence). Trimming took off 8 bases at V and 5 bases at J, with 19 bases between the two ends. The CDR3 has 14 residues. The CDR3 region has the DNA TGTGCCAGTGCCCCAGGAACTAGGGTCCACGAGCAGTACTTC. Its protein product is CASAPGTRVHEQYF.

This clone appeared a few times. V and J are TRBV29-1 and TRBJ1-1; 8 nucleotides agree with TRBD1. CDR1 is SQVTM, CDR2 ANQGSEA, per germline. The CDR3 consists of 13 residues. The V gene end was trimmed by 6 bases and the J gene end by 1 base; junction bases not matched to a gene: 4. CDR3 protein: CSVQTGENTEAFF. In nucleotides, the CDR3 is TGCAGCGTACAGACAGGGGAGAACACTGAAGCTTTCTTT.

The chain employs TRBV7-9 and TRBJ1-4; tentatively, D is TRBD1 (6 bases). Looked up from germline, CDR1 is SEHNR and CDR2 is FQNEAQ (reference sequence). V lost 2 bases, J lost 3 bases, and 13 bases lay in between. The CDR3 consists of 16 residues. DNA of the CDR3: TGTGCCAGCAGCTTATTCAGGGGCATGGCTAATGAAAAACTGTTTTTT. Its protein product is CASSLFRGMANEKLFF.

This clone turned up a few times. The V and J genes are TRBV29-1 and TRBJ1-1, with D possibly TRBD1 on 6 matching bases. The length of the CDR3 is 16 residues. Germline V gives CDR1 SQVTM, CDR2 ANQGSEA. Deletions cut 8 bases from V and 0 bases from J, with 22 bases between. Written as DNA, the CDR3 is TGCAGCTCTCCTAAGGAAGGGGGTTACATGAACACTGAAGCTTTCTTT. It translates to CSSPKEGGYMNTEAFF.

This clone was recorded at least ten times. The chain carries TRBV19 and TRBJ1-2; possible D gene TRBD1, 6 bases. The germline V and J ends were trimmed by 10 bases and 3 bases, with 18 bases remaining between them. CDR3 size: 14 residues. The germline gives CDR1 LNHDA, CDR2 SQIVND (reference sequence). CDR3 DNA: TGTGCCACCCAGAAGACAGGTCGTGACTATGGCTACACCTTC. Amino acids: CATQKTGRDYGYTF.

This clone came up once. The genes are TRBV10-1 and TRBJ1-2; 10 bases are a match to TRBD1. The CDR3 runs 14 residues. J lost 6 bases, V lost 4 bases, and 5 bases had no gene match. Germline V gene data show CDR1 as WNHNN and CDR2 as SYGVQD (reference sequence). CDR3 DNA sequence: TGCGCCAGCAGTGCCCGGGACAGGGGAGATGGCTACACCTTC. Its translation: CASSARDRGDGYTF.

The chain is built from TRBV7-2 and TRBJ2-7, with 8 nucleotides matching TRBD2. Germline V lookup: CDR1 SGHTA, CDR2 FQGNSA. The CDR3 totals 14 residues. Unmatched junction bases numbered 5, after V lost 5 bases and J lost 2 bases. This chain's CDR3 is CASSDMRGAYEQYF. CDR3 DNA sequence: TGTGCCAGCAGCGATATGCGGGGGGCCTACGAGCAGTACTTC.

This rearrangement joins TRBV5-5 to TRBJ1-6; D ambiguous. This CDR3 contains 15 residues. The V end was cut by 4 bases, the J end by 7 bases, with 15 bases between. Germline-derived CDR1 and CDR2 are SGHKS and YYEKEE (reference sequence). In DNA form, the CDR3 reads TGTGCCAGCAGCCCCTCCGGATCCGAGAATTCACCCCTCCACTTT. Its protein product is CASSPSGSENSPLHF.